This T cell receptor (beta chain) was recorded in a study of OX40 agonist ivuxolimab in advanced cancers. Study context: In this cohort, patients received ivuxolimab, an agonistic anti-OX40 (CD134) antibody. There were three patients with partial responses, one having hepatocellular carcinoma and two cutaneous melanoma.

As regards this clone: Its target is not known.

V lost 3 bases to trimming and J lost 1 base, with 9 bases between them. The CDR3 extends over 14 amino acids. Per the germline V gene, CDR1 is SGHAT and CDR2 is FQNNGV. The assay was immunoSEQ multiplex PCR, and TCRdb's table has in-frame clones only and misses some. The table lists some 80,000 clones, roughly four fifths of them singletons. Study-wide results and limits: Clonal expansion among partial responders at 0.1-3.0 mg/kg ranked near the lowest.

The chain combines TRBV11-2 with TRBJ2-5; perhaps D is TRBD1 or TRBD2 (5 bases each). Sequencing used CD4+ or CD8+ T cells sorted from blood, obtained in a trial of the OX40 agonist ivuxolimab. The source of this sequence is an adult with an advanced solid tumor such as melanoma, head and neck, liver or kidney cancer. CDR3 nucleotide sequence: TGTGCCAGCAGCTTCCTGGGACGCCAAGAGACCCAGTACTTC. Its protein is CASSFLGRQETQYF.